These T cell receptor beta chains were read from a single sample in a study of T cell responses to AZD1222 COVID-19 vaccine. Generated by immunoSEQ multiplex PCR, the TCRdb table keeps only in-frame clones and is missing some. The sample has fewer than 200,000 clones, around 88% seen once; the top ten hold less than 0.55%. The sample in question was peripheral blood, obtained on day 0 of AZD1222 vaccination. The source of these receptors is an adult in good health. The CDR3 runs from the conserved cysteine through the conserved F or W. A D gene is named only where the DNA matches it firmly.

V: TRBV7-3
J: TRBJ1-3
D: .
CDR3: CASSPGPGRRRVGNTIYF

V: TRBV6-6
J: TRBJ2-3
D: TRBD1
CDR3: CASSLFSGQGTPNTDTQYF

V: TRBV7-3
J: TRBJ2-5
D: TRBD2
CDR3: CASSLTAGGKTQYF

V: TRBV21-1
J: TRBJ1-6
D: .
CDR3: CASSPRSLFGGSSPLHF

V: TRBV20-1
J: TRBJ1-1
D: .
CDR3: CSALQGTEAFF

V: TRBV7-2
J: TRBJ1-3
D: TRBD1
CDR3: CASSPWDRGGNTIYF

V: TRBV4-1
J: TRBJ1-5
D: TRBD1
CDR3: CASSQGASGTGGLGYSNQPQHF

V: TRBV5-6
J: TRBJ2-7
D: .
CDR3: CARDYRSSYEQYF

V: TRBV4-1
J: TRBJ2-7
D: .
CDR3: CASSQEPLGHREQYF

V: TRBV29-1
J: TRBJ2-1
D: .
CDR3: CSVDPGYNEQFF

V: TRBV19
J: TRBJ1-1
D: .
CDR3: CASSVVGWDTEAFF

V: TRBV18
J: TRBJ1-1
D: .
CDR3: CASSPGLVENSLGANTEAFF

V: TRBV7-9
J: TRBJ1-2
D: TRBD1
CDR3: CASSFPDRAYGYTF

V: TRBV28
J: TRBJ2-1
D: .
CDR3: CASSLRIPNEQFF

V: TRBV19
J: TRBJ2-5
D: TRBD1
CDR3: CASTSQGKETQYF

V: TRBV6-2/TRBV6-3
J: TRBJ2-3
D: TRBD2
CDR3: CASSFTLSGRYTDTQYF

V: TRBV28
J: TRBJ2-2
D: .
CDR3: CASSLRRNTGELFF

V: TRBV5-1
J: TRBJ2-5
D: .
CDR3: CASSFGRELETQYF

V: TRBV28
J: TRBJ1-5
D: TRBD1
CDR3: CASREQGAGNQPQHF

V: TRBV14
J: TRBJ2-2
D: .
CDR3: CASSRVGWGRVTGELFF

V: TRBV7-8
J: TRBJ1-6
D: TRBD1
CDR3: CASSLRRGGVDSPLHF

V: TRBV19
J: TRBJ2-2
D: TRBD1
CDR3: CASSRQGGQRPGELFF

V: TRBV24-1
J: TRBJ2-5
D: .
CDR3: CATSDLGEETQYF

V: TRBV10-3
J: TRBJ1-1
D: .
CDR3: CAIRTANTEAFF

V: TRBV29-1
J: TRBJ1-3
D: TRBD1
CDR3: CSVPGQGAGNTIYF

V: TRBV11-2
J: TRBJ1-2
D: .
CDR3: CASSLGLRGIYGYTF

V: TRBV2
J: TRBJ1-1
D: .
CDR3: CASSRGLNTEAFF

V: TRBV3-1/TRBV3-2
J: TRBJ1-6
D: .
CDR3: CASSQRGTAHSPLHF